These 4 T cell receptor beta chains originate from one sample sequenced in a study of cytomegalovirus exposure and HLA in healthy donors. 60 Vbeta and 13 Jbeta primers were used in PCR. The data were produced by immunoSEQ multiplex PCR, yet TCRdb's version contains in-frame clones alone and is incomplete. The sample has about 110,000 clones, around 77% seen once. Material: PBMCs. The origin of the receptors is a male donor in good health and CMV-seronegative.

As regards this clone: Other nucleotide sequences in the sample specify the same CDR3. V usage is TRBV27 and J usage is TRBJ1-5; no firm D call. Germline assignment: CDR1 MNHEY and CDR2 SMNVEV (reference sequence). The CDR3 length is 13 residues. V was trimmed by 3 bases and J by 0 bases, leaving 3 bases between them. This CDR3 reads CASSFYSNQPQHF. CDR3 in DNA: TGTGCCAGCAGTTTTTATAGCAATCAGCCCCAGCATTTT.

There are a few counts of this clone. The chain links TRBV4-2 to TRBJ2-1; TRBD1 aligns across 7 bases. CDR1 is LGHNA and CDR2 is YNFKEQ in the germline V gene. This CDR3 is 17 amino acids long. Trimming at V came to 0 bases and at J to 0 bases, leaving 5 bases not matched to a gene. CDR3 protein: CASSQETGQSSYNEQFF. DNA for the CDR3: TGTGCCAGCAGCCAAGAAACGGGACAGAGCTCCTACAATGAGCAGTTCTTC.

CDR3: CASSIGTSGSTDTQYF. The CDR3 DNA follows: TGTGCCAGCAGCATCGGGACTAGCGGGAGTACAGATACGCAGTATTTT. The V gene is TRBV9, the J gene TRBJ2-3; 14 positions agree with TRBD2. The trim removed 4 bases at V and 3 bases at J, leaving 4 bases unmatched. This CDR3 is 16 amino acids long. Germline lookup yields CDR1 SGDLS and CDR2 YYNGEE.

The genes are TRBV5-6 and TRBJ2-5; 13 nucleotides align to TRBD2. The CDR3 runs 14 residues. Trimming at V came to 5 bases and at J to 12 bases, leaving 10 bases not matched to a gene. Germline CDR1 and CDR2: SGHDT and YYEEEE. CDR3: CASSPGTSGTREYF. CDR3 nucleotides: TGTGCCAGCAGTCCCGGGACTAGCGGGACGAGGGAGTACTTC.